There are a few counts of the clone carrying this T cell receptor (beta chain). The target antigen is unknown. These data come from a study of blood T cells in healthy people across ages. A J-beta primer mix and a sample-barcoded 5' primer were used in a second PCR of about 7 to 12 cycles. Tags on each cDNA molecule came from a template-switch adaptor with 12 random nucleotides. TCRdb used MiXCR to reprocess the 5' RACE reads, holding one entry per CDR3 protein. Of about 780,000 distinct CDR3 sequences listed, about 26% are singletons. Study results and caveats: More naive CD4+ cells and higher diversity were found in long-lived than in aged donors.

These data also formed part of another study, on T cells of mothers and their children.

The sample comprised blood. The receptor's source is a boy between 5 and 17 years old in good health.

Written as DNA, the CDR3 is TGCGCCACCCGGGACAGGGAATGGACCCAGTACTTC. Encoded protein: CATRDREWTQYF. This chain links TRBV10-2 with TRBJ2-5; TRBD1 aligns across 9 bases. The V gene's germline CDR1 is WSHSY and CDR2 SAAADI. With 10 bases clipped from V and 7 bases from J, the junction kept 7 bases outside the gene matches. The CDR3 loop spans 12 amino acids.